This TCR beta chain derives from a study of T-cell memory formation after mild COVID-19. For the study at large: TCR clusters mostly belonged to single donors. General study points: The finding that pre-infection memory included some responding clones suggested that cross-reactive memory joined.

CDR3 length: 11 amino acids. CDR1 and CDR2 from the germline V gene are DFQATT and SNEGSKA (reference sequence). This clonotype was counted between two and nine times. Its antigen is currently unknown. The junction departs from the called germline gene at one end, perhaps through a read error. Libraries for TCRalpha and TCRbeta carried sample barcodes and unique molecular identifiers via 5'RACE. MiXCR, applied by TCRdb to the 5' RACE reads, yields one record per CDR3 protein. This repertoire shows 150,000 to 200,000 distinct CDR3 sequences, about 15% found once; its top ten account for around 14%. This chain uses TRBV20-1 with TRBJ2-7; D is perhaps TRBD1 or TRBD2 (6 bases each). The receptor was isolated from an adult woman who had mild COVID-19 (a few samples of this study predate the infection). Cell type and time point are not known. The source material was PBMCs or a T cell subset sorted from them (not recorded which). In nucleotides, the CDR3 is TGCAGTGCCTCCGGGTGGGGGGCCTTTGGCTTC. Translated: CSASGWGAFGF.